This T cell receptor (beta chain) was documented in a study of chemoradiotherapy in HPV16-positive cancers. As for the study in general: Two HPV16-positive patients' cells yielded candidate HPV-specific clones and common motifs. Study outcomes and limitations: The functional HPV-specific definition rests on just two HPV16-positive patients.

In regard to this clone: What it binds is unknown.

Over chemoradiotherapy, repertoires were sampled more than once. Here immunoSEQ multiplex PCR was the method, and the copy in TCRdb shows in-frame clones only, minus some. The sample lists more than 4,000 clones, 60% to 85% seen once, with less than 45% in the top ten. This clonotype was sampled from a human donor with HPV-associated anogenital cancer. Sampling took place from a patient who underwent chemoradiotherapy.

Written as DNA, the CDR3 is TGTGCCAGCAGTGACTTGAGCGGGGGGGAGGATACGCAGTATTTT. Protein product: CASSDLSGGEDTQYF. J is TRBJ2-3 and V is TRBV2, with 10 bases lining up with TRBD2. Germline V CDR1 and CDR2: SNHLY, FYNNEI. The CDR3 totals 15 residues. The V segment lost 3 bases and the J segment 6 bases; nucleotides outside the gene matches: 6.